The 12 T cell receptor beta chains below come from one sample, sequenced in a study of cytomegalovirus exposure and HLA in healthy donors. 13 Jbeta primers and 60 Vbeta primers were used for the PCR. Here immunoSEQ multiplex PCR was the method, and the copy in TCRdb shows in-frame clones only, minus some. This table holds 110,000 or so clones, 65% to 85% found once. Sample: PBMCs. These receptor sequences come from a male donor in good health and CMV-seronegative.

In this sample, this clone turned up many times. Here the CDR3 DNA reads TGTGCCAGCAGGGAGCTAGCGGGAAAAGCAGATACGCAGTATTTT. Protein sequence: CASRELAGKADTQYF. The rearrangement links TRBV6-1 to TRBJ2-3; 9 bases are shared with TRBD2. CDR1 MNHNS and CDR2 SASEGT come from the germline V gene. The CDR3 runs 15 residues. J gave up 4 bases and V 6 bases, and 8 bases lay outside the gene matches.

The chain recombines TRBV28 with TRBJ2-1, with D tentatively TRBD2 (5 bases). This CDR3 contains 15 residues. The germline CDR1 and CDR2 sequences are MDHEN and SYDVKM. With 5 bases removed from V and 0 bases from J, the gap between germline ends came to 11 bases. In DNA form, the CDR3 reads TGTGCCAGCAGTATAGCGCAAAGCTCCTACAATGAGCAGTTCTTC. It translates to CASSIAQSSYNEQFF.

The gene calls are TRBV6-1 and TRBJ1-2; 7 bases are a match to TRBD1. Germline V gene data show CDR1 as MNHNS and CDR2 as SASEGT. The CDR3 sequence is 14 residues long. J lost 0 bases, V lost 5 bases, and 3 bases had no gene match. The CDR3 DNA is TGTGCCAGCAGTCCGGACAGGACTAACTATGGCTACACCTTC. This translates into CASSPDRTNYGYTF.

The rearrangement uses TRBV5-1 and TRBJ2-3; D unresolved. Germline loops: CDR1 SGHRS, CDR2 YFSETQ. The germline V and J ends were trimmed by 3 bases and 0 bases, with 14 bases remaining between them. This CDR3 has 16 amino acids. CDR3 DNA sequence: TGCGCCAGCAGCTCCCGACTTACCACTAGCACAGATACGCAGTATTTT. It translates to CASSSRLTTSTDTQYF.

This clone was seen a handful of times. The J gene is TRBJ1-1, the V gene TRBV4-2; D is unresolved. CDR1 and CDR2 (germline): LGHNA, YNFKEQ. The V end lost 0 bases, the J end lost 11 bases, and 10 bases lay between the germline ends. The length of the CDR3 is 12 residues. For the CDR3, the DNA is TGTGCCAGCAGCCAAGATCAGAGGAAGGCTTTCTTT. This translates into CASSQDQRKAFF.

The DNA for the CDR3 is TGTGCCAGCAGTTACTCTGGAGGGACCTCTGGAAACACCATATATTTT. It yields the protein CASSYSGGTSGNTIYF. The J gene is TRBJ1-3, the V gene TRBV6-6, with TRBD1 as a possible D gene (5 bases). Deletions cut 0 bases from V and 0 bases from J, with 9 bases between. The CDR3 covers 16 residues. Germline assignment: CDR1 MNHNY and CDR2 SVGAGI (reference sequence).

V and J are TRBV19 and TRBJ2-4, with 8 nucleotides matching TRBD1. Germline CDR1 and CDR2: LNHDA and SQIVND (reference sequence). This CDR3 region has 14 residues. J was trimmed by 9 bases and V by 6 bases; bases with no gene match: 10. DNA of the CDR3: TGTGCCAGTAGCTTGGGGACAGGAATGGGCATTCAGTACTTC. It yields the protein CASSLGTGMGIQYF.

The chain is built from TRBV27 and TRBJ2-3; 10 nucleotides align to TRBD2. The V and J ends lost 10 bases and 1 base, in that order; junction bases with no gene match: 5. In germline, CDR1 is MNHEY, CDR2 SMNVEV (reference sequence). The CDR3 totals 14 residues. CDR3 bases: TGTGCCACCTCAGGACTAGCGGGCACAGATACGCAGTATTTT. It yields the protein CATSGLAGTDTQYF.

The table lists this clone with a few counts. The chain employs TRBV23-1 and TRBJ2-7; 7 bases map to TRBD2. TRBV23-1 has ORF status, its function being uncertain. J gave up 3 bases and V 11 bases, and 22 bases lay outside the gene matches. This CDR3 is 17 amino acids long. CDR3 residues: CAVPFSPRGLRGYEQYF. The CDR3 DNA is TGCGCCGTACCATTCTCCCCTCGGGGACTACGGGGCTACGAGCAGTACTTC.

This chain connects TRBV29-1 to TRBJ1-1, with 8 bases lining up with TRBD1. In germline, CDR1 is SQVTM, CDR2 ANQGSEA. Trimming cost V 1 base and J 8 bases; bases outside gene matches: 9. The CDR3 sequence is 14 residues long. CDR3 coding DNA: TGCAGCGTTGAAGTCAGGGGGCGGCTCTTAGAAGCTTTCTTT. It encodes CSVEVRGRLLEAFF. Filled out from reference TRBV29-1 and TRBJ1-1, the complete variable domain reads SAVISQKPSRDICQRGTSLTIQCQVDSQVTMMFWYRQQPGQSLTLIATANQGSEATYESGFVIDKFPISRPNLTFSTLTVSNMSPEDSSIYLCSVEVRGRLLEAFFGQGTRLTVV.

The chain carries TRBV4-1 and TRBJ2-6, with D possibly being TRBD1 (5 bases). The germline V and J ends were trimmed by 0 bases and 1 base, with 10 bases remaining between them. The CDR3 covers 17 residues. Germline assignment: CDR1 MGHRA and CDR2 YSYEKL. CDR3 in amino acids: CASSQDRGISGANVLTF. Here the CDR3 DNA reads TGCGCCAGCAGCCAAGATAGGGGAATTTCTGGGGCCAACGTCCTGACTTTC.

The J gene is TRBJ2-1, the V gene TRBV27; TRBD2 agrees at 9 bases. V was clipped by 7 bases and J by 4 bases; unmatched bases: 5. The CDR3 length is 14 residues. The germline gives CDR1 MNHEY, CDR2 SMNVEV (reference sequence). CDR3 in amino acids: CASKASGTYNEQFF. The CDR3 bases are TGTGCCAGCAAGGCTAGCGGGACGTACAATGAGCAGTTCTTC.